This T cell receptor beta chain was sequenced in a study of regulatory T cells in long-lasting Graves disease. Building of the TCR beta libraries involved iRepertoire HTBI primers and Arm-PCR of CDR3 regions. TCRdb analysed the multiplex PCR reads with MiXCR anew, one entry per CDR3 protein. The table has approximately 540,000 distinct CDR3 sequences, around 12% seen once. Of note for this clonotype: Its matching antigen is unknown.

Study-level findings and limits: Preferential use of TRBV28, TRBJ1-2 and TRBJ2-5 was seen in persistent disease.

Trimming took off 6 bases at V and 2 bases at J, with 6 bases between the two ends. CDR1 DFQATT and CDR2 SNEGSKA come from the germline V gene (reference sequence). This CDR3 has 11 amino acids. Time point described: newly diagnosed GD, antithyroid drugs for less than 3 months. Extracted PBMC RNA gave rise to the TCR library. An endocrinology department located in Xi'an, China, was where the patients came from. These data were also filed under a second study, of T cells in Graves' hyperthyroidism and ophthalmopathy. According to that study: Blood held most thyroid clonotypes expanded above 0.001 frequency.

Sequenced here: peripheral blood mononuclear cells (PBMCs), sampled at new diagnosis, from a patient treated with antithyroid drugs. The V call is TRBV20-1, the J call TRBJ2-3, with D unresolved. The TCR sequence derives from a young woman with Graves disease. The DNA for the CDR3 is TGCAGTGCCCTACTCACAGATACGCAGTATTTT. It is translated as CSALLTDTQYF.